This T cell receptor (beta chain) was sequenced during a study of response to subunit inactivated influenza vaccine. TCRdb called the RT-PCR reads again in MiXCR, with one record for every CDR3 protein. The sample lists roughly 520,000 distinct CDR3 sequences; approximately 24% were seen once. Study results and limitations: Authors suggested each seasonal influenza vaccination recruits few new T cells.

From its first to its last residue, the CDR3 has 16 amino acids. This clonotype was seen only a few times. Its antigen is still unknown. The DNA is left out, because the CDR3 cannot be placed on it with certainty; the CDR3 is given as TCRdb lists it. The chain combines TRBV12-3 or TRBV12-4 with TRBJ2-5; TRBD1 is the table's D call, not checked against the DNA. The sequencing used CD4+ T cells sorted from PBMCs, collected 5 to 6 days after vaccination. The TCR originated in a man between 45 and 60 years old who received an inactivated influenza vaccine. The CDR3 sequence is CASSTSTGFYTETQYF.